Detailed here is one TCR beta chain. The antigen is undetermined. Trimming took 2 bases from V and 6 from J, leaving 10 bases between them. CDR3 length: 13 residues. The entry originates in a study of response to subunit inactivated influenza vaccine. Study observations and caveats: Each seasonal influenza vaccination recruits few new T cells, the authors suggested.

TCRdb used MiXCR to reprocess the RT-PCR reads, holding one entry per CDR3 protein. This table holds about 540,000 distinct CDR3 sequences, approximately 22% found once. This sample also belongs to another study, concerning T cells expressing NK-cell markers. That study reports: UMIs were included in TCR beta cDNA generated by 5'RACE template switching. HCMV specificity of expanded NKG2C+ T cell clones remained unclear.

The chain has TRBV12-3 or TRBV12-4 and TRBJ1-1; no clear D gene. The source of this sequence is a man aged 50 to 60 who received an inactivated influenza vaccine. Source: CD4+ T cells sorted from PBMCs, taken about 12 days after vaccination. The CDR3 nucleotides are TGTGCCAGCAGTTTAATGGCGGCTCCTGAAGCTTTCTTT. It specifies CASSLMAAPEAFF.